This T cell receptor (beta chain) came from a study of cytomegalovirus exposure and HLA in healthy donors. The PCR ran on 60 Vbeta and 13 Jbeta primers. Generated by immunoSEQ multiplex PCR, the TCRdb table keeps only in-frame clones and is missing some. Here the sample spans approximately 150,000 clones, roughly 62% being singletons. This clone came up once. The origin of this receptor is a man between 60 and 75 years old in good health and CMV-seronegative. Sequencing was done on a sample of PBMCs.

CDR3: CASSQDRGTGGYGYTF. Here the CDR3 DNA reads TGCGCCAGCAGCCAAGATCGGGGGACAGGTGGCTATGGCTACACCTTC. The chain joins TRBV4-3 to TRBJ1-2, with 8 bases that match TRBD1. CDR1 and CDR2 (germline): LGHNA, YSLEER. This CDR3 is built from 16 residues. V lost 0 bases, J lost 4 bases, and 7 bases stayed unmatched.